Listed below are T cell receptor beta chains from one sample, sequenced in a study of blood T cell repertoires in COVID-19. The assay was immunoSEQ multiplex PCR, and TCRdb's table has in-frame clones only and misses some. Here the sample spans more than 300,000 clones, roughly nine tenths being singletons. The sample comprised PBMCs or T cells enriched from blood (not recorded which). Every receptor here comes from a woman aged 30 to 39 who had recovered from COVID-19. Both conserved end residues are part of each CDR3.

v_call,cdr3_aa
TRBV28,CASSRQQGVGNEQFF
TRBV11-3,CASGQANTEAFF
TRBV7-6,CASSLGTGLAGRPDTQYF
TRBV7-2,CASSFGGVRMGEKLFF
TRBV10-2,CASSDRVQLNTGELFF
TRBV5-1,CASSYEGAGVYNEQFF
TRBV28,CASVRDDTYEQYF
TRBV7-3,CASSLMDRAFSANEKLFF
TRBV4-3,CASSQNTPSDRVSGELFF
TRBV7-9,CASSVPTGNAYGYTF
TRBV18,CASSPTGLGDSGYTF
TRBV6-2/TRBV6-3,CASSQRGSGNQPQHF
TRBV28,CASSLIDRGEAPLHF
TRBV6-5,CASSYEGYEQYF
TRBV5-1,CASSLRLAGAVGFETQYF